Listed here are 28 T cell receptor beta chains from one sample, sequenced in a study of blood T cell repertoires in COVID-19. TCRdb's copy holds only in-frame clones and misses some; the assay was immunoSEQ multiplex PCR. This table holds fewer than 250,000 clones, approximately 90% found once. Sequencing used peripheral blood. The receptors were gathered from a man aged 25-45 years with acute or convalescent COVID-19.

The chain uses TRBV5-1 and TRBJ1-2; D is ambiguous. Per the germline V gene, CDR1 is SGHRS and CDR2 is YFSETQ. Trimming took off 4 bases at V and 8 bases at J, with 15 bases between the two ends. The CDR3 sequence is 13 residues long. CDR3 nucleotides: TGCGCCAGCAGCATCGACGTCGGAGGGGGCTACACCTTC. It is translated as CASSIDVGGGYTF.

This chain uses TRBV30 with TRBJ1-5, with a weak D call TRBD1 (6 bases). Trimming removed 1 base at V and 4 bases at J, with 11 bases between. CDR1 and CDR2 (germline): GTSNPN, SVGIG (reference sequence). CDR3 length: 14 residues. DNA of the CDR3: TGTGCCTGGAGTGAACAGGGACCGAATCAGCCCCAGCATTTT. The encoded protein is CAWSEQGPNQPQHF.

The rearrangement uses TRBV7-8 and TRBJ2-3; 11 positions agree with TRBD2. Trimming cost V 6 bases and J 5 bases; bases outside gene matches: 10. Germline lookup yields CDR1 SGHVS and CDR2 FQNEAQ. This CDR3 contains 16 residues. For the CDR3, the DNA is TGTGCCAGCAGTAATTACATTAGCGGGAGGGAAGATACGCAGTATTTT. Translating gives CASSNYISGREDTQYF.

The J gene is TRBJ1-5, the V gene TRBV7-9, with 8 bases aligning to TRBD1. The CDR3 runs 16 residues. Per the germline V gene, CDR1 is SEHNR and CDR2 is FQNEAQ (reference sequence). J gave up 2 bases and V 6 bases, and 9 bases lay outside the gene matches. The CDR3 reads CASSHAGGRGNQPQHF. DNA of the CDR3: TGTGCCAGCAGTCACGCAGGGGGCAGGGGCAATCAGCCCCAGCATTTT.

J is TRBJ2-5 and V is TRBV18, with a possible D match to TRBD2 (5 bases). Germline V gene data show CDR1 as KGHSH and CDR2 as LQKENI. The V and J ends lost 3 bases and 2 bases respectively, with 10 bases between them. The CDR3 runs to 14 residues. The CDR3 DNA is TGTGCCAGCTCACCTCCTCGAGGGCAAGAGACCCAGTACTTC. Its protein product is CASSPPRGQETQYF.

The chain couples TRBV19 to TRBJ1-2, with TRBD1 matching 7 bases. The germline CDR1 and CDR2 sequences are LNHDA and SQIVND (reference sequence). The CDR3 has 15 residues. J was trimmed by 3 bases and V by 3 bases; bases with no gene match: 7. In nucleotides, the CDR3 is TGTGCCAGTAGTATTGGATCCAGGGGGTACTATGGCTACACCTTC. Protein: CASSIGSRGYYGYTF.

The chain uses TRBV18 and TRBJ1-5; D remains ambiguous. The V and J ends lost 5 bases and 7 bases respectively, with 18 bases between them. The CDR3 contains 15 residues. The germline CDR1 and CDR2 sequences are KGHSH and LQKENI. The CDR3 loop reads CASSVIGGENQPQHF. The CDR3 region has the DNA TGTGCCAGCTCAGTTATAGGTGGAGAGAACCAGCCCCAGCATTTT.

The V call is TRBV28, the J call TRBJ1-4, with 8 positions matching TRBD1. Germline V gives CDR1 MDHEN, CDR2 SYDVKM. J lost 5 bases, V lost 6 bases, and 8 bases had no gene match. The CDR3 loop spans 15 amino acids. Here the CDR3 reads CASSRKQGENEKLFF. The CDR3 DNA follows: TGTGCCAGCAGCAGGAAACAGGGGGAAAATGAAAAACTGTTTTTT.

CDR3 residues: CASRQGDSLYNEQFF. The CDR3 bases are TGCGCCAGCAGACAGGGGGACAGCCTATACAATGAGCAGTTCTTC. This chain connects TRBV5-1 to TRBJ2-1, with 8 bases lining up with TRBD1. Germline assignment: CDR1 SGHRS and CDR2 YFSETQ. The V segment lost 5 bases and the J segment 4 bases; nucleotides outside the gene matches: 8. The CDR3 totals 15 residues.

Here the CDR3 reads CASSSQRGGINEQFF. The CDR3 nucleotides read TGTGCCAGCAGTTCCCAGCGGGGGGGCATCAATGAGCAGTTCTTC. The rearrangement joins TRBV6-1 to TRBJ2-1, with 10 bases identical to TRBD2. The CDR3 sequence is 15 residues long. The germline CDR1 and CDR2 sequences are MNHNS and SASEGT. V gave up 5 bases and J gave up 6 bases; unmatched junction bases: 7.

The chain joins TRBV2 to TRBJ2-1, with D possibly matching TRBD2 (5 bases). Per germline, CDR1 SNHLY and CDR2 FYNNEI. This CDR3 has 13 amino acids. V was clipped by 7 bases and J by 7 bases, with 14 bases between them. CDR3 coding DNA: TGTGCCAGCAAGGCTGACACGGGGAATGAGCAGTTCTTC. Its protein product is CASKADTGNEQFF.

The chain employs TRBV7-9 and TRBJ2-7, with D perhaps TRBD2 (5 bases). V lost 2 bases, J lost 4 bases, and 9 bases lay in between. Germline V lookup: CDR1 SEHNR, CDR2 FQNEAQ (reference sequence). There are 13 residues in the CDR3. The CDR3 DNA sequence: TGTGCCAGCAGCTTATTTACGGGGTACGAGCAGTACTTC. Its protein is CASSLFTGYEQYF.

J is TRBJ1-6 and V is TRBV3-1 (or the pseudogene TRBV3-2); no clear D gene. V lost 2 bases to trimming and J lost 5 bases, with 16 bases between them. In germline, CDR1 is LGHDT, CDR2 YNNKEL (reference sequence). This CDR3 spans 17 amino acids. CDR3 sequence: CASSQLSGRVNNSPLHF. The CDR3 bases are TGTGCCAGCAGCCAATTATCCGGGCGGGTAAATAATTCACCCCTCCACTTT.

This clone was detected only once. CDR3 amino acids: CASSYGLPSNDEQFF. CDR3 nucleotide sequence: TGTGCCAGCAGTTACGGCCTTCCCTCCAATGATGAGCAGTTCTTC. This chain connects TRBV6-5 to TRBJ2-1; D gene unclear. The V end was cut by 2 bases, the J end by 8 bases, with 16 bases between. Germline V gene lookup returns CDR1 MNHEY and CDR2 SVGAGI. The CDR3 spans 15 residues.

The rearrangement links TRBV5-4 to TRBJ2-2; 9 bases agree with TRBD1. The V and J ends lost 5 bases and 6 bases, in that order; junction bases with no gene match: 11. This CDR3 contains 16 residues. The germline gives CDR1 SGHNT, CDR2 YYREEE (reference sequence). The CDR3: CASRFLKQGAPGELFF. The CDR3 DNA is TGTGCCAGCAGATTCCTTAAACAGGGGGCCCCCGGGGAGCTGTTTTTT.

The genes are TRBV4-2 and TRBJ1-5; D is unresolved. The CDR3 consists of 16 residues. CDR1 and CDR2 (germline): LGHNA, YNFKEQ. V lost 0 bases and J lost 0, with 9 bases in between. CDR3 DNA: TGTGCCAGCAGCCAAGATACCCCGGTTAGCAATCAGCCCCAGCATTTT. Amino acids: CASSQDTPVSNQPQHF.

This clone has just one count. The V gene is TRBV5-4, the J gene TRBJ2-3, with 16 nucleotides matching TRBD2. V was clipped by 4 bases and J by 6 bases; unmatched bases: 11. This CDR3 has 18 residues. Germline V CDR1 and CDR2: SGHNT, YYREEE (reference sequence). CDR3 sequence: CASSHGTSGRAFSDTQYF. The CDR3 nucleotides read TGTGCCAGCAGCCACGGGACTAGCGGGAGGGCCTTCTCCGATACGCAGTATTTT.

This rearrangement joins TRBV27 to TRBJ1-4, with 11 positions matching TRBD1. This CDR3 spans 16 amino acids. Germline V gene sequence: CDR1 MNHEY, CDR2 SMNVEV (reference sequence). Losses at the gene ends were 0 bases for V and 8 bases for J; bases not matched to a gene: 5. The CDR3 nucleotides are TGTGCCAGCAGTTTATCTGGGACAGGGGGTAGAGAAAAACTGTTTTTT. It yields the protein CASSLSGTGGREKLFF. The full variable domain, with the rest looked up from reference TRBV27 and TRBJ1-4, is EAQVTQNPRYLITVTGKKLTVTCSQNMNHEYMSWYRQDPGLGLRQIYYSMNVEVTDKGDVPEGYKVSRKEKRNFPLILESPSPNQTSLYFCASSLSGTGGREKLFFGSGTQLSVL.

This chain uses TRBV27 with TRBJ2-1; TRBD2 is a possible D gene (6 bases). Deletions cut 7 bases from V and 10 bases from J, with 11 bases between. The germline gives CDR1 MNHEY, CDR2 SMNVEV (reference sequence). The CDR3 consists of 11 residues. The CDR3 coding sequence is TGTGCCAGCACCTCGAGCGGGGAGCAGTTCTTC. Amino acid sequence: CASTSSGEQFF.

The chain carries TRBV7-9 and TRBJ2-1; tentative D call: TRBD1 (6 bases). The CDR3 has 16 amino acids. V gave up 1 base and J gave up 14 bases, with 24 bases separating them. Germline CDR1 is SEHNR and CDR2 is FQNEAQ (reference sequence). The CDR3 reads CASSLGSGRGYLSEFF. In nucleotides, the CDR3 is TGTGCCAGCAGCTTAGGGTCGGGCAGGGGTTATCTCAGCGAGTTCTTC.

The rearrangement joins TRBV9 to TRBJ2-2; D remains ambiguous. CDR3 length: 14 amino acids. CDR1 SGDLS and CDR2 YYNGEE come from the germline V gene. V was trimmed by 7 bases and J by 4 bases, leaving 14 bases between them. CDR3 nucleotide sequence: TGTGCCAGCTCCCGATCCGGTGCCACCGGGGAGCTGTTTTTT. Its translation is CASSRSGATGELFF.

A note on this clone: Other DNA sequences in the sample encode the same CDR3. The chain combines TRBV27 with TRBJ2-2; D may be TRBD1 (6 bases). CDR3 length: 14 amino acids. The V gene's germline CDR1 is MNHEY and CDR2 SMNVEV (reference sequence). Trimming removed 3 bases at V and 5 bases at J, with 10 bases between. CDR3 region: CASSFLGGTGELFF. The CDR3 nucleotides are TGTGCCAGCAGTTTTTTAGGGGGAACCGGGGAGCTGTTTTTT.

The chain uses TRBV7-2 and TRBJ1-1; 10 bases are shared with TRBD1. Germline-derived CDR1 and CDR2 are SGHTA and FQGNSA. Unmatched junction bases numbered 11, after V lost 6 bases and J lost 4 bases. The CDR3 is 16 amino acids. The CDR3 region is CASRPGTGVVTTEAFF. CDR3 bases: TGTGCCAGCAGGCCCGGGACAGGGGTTGTCACCACTGAAGCTTTCTTT.

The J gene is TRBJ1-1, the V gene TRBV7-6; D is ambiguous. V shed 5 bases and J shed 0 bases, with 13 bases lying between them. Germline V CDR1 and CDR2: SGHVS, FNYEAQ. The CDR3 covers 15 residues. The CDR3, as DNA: TGTGCCAGCAGCACCGCTCCGGGGATGAACACTGAAGCTTTCTTT. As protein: CASSTAPGMNTEAFF.

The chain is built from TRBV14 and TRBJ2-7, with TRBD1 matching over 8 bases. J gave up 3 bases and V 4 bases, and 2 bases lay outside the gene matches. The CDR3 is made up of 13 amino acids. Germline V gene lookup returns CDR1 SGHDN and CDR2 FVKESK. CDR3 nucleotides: TGTGCCAGCAGCCCTGGGACAGGCTACGAGCAGTACTTC. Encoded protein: CASSPGTGYEQYF.

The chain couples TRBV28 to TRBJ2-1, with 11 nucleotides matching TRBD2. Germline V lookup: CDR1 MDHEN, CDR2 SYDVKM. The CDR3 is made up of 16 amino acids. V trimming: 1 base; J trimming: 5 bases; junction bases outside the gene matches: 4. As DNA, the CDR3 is TGTGCCAGCAGTTTATCTAGCGGGGGGCATAACAATGAGCAGTTCTTC. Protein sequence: CASSLSSGGHNNEQFF.

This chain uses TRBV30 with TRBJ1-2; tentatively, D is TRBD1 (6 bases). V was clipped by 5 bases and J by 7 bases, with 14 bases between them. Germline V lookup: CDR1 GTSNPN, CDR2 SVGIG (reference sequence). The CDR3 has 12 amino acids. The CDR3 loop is CAWPRGAGGYTF. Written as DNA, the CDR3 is TGTGCCTGGCCCCGGGGGGCAGGTGGCTACACCTTC.

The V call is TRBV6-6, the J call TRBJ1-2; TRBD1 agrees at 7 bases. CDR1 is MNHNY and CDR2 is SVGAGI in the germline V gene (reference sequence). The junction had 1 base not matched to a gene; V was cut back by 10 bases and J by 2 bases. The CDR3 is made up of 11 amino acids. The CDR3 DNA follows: TGTGCCACGGACAGGAACTATGGCTACACCTTC. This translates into CATDRNYGYTF.